Reported below is one TCR beta chain. Its antigen remains undetermined. Base qualities are missing; no much larger clone stands one base away. In the prospective study, participants were roughly 18 to 95 years old, resided in 24 geographic areas of the United States, and were enrolled through a virtual design. Cohort assignment in the prospective study relied on participant-reported clinical history from a screening survey and a study questionnaire. Recovered participants in ImmuneRACE Cohort 3 were defined as having two consecutive negative NP/OP PCR tests, clearance from a healthcare professional, or resolution of symptoms. Mobile phlebotomists in the prospective study collected whole blood, serum and a nasopharyngeal or oropharyngeal swab from every participant. Over a 2-month period, participants in the prospective study had the option of providing additional blood draws and questionnaires. Before DNA extraction, blood samples from the prospective study were shipped at room temperature or frozen.

Taken from cysteine to phenylalanine, the CDR3 has 15 residues. Only the CDR3 part of the read is kept: 45 bases, read in frame from the first base. The germline V gene encodes CDR1 SGHRS and CDR2 YFSETQ. V ends up 5 bases short and J 4 bases short, with an unmatched junction base count of 5. The sample originates from a study of blood T cell repertoires in COVID-19 (dated by TCRdb to 2019 to 2021). General notes on the study: Collaborator samples came from the United States, Italy and Spain and covered acute and convalescent phases of COVID-19. The material from the prospective study consisted of cDNA or gDNA derived from T cells, B-cell-depleted T cells, or PBMCs. Subjects who had been exposed to COVID-19, were actively infected with it, or had recovered from it provided the deeply sampled blood TCRbeta repertoires that made up the dataset. The repertoires were released in a freely available public database meant as a resource for research on the immune response to SARS-CoV-2. Samples came from the ongoing ImmuneRACE study (first 160 participants) plus 1,254 subjects from 6 global collaborators. A de-identified subject ID, COVID-19 status, age in years and sex were almost always included in the sample metadata. Where HLA class I and class II types were available, the types were taken from metadata supplied by the sample provider, not from assay-based typing.

General findings and caveats noted by the study authors: The amount of clinical and demographic metadata varied by source and participant and was provided uncurated.

The immunoSEQ Assay, a bias-controlled multiplex PCR, was used to amplify TCRbeta CDR3 regions from genomic DNA. As for the authors' bioinformatics: The number of nucleated cells in each sample was estimated by amplification of reference gene primers within the assay. Sequence reads were collapsed and filtered to measure the absolute abundance of every unique TCRbeta CDR3 rearrangement. For each sample, productive Simpson clonality was calculated as the square root of Simpson's diversity index across productive rearrangements. TCRdb obtained this table from immuneACCESS and retained in-frame rearrangements with V and J assigned. These tables miss some clones; where compared with another copy, unresolved V genes account for less than half of the shortfall, and the remainder is unexplained. The DNA gave D and trimming, while V, J and clone size come from that table. The sample table holds nearly 350,000 clones, of which approximately 84% were seen once. The ten top clones hold roughly 0.94% of the sample.

The clonotype originates from a woman aged 30 to 39 who had recovered from COVID-19. Sequenced sample: PBMCs or T cells enriched from blood (not recorded which). Recombination joined TRBV5-1 with TRBJ2-1; 11 central bases correspond to TRBD1. The CDR3 protein: CASSFGQGAYNEQFF. In nucleotides, the sequence is TGCGCCAGCAGTTTCGGACAGGGGGCTTACAATGAGCAGTTCTTC.